Included here is one TCR beta chain sequence, with context. Its antigen is unknown. Qualities for individual bases were not recorded, and no much larger clone is one base off. This sample is drawn from a study of CD8 T cells in Susac syndrome (dated by TCRdb to the late 2010s). Notes on the research overall: Repertoire sequencing was used to test whether CD8+ T cell activation and differentiation in Susac syndrome was antigen driven. The clonality of the CD8+ T cell repertoire was compared across 12 healthy donors, roughly 14 Susac syndrome patients and under 17 multiple sclerosis patients. The paper as a whole reports these results and caveats: The number of individuals in the TCR sequencing and HLA analysis was acknowledged as relatively small.

Peripheral blood CD8+ and CD4+ T cells from healthy donors, Susac syndrome patients and multiple sclerosis patients were profiled using high-throughput TCR beta sequencing. Multiple sclerosis controls were treatment-naive patients with stable or active relapsing-remitting disease fulfilling revised McDonald criteria. Bulk CD8+ and CD4+ T cells were purified by magnetic negative isolation, while CD8+ TEMRA cells were enriched using FACS. Blood was collected in EDTA tubes and processed within 24 hours, with PBMCs isolated through density gradient centrifugation. PBMCs intended for TCR sequencing were frozen in liquid nitrogen and were later thawed in a 37 degrees C water bath. Purity of sorted or isolated CD4+, CD8+ and CD8+ TEMRA cells was at least 90%. RNA was extracted with the RNeasy kit and roughly 0.45 to 1 ug was reverse transcribed using random hexamers. The immunoSEQ multiplex PCR assay, covering 54 Vbeta and 13 Jbeta segments, was used to amplify TCR beta CDR3 regions. PCR amplification bias was corrected using a synthetic template baseline for primer optimization and computational correction. Regarding the original processing steps: Reads were annotated to V, D and J genes per IMGT and analyzed with immunoSEQ Analyzer, keeping only productive sequences. To calculate clonality, Shannon entropy was normalized by log2 of the number of productive unique sequences and then subtracted from one. For each patient and control, public and private clones were evaluated among the 100 most prevalent clones. Clones were defined as Susac-specific when absent from the healthy and MS cohorts, from approximately 1,100 published viral clones and from other ImmuneACCESS disease sequences. TCRdb trimmed public reads at Q25 via fastp, called clones via MiXCR and kept in-frame beta chains. Every distinct CDR3 protein forms one entry, paired with its most common genes and DNA. The V and J calls, along with clone size, are taken from TCRdb and not from the paper's own processing. This sample is represented by 250,000 to 350,000 distinct CDR3 sequences; about 85% of them were singletons. The ten largest clonotypes hold approximately 0.11% of the sample.

Cut back by 3 bases and 4 bases, the V and J ends lie 16 bases apart. The CDR3 goes from the cysteine to the phenylalanine over 15 residues. Only CDR3 DNA is held: 45 bases, read in frame from base 1. The germline V gene supplies CDR1 SGDLS and CDR2 YYNGEE. In this chain, TRBV9 is recombined with TRBJ1-2, and possibly TRBD1, on 6 matching bases. Sequenced sample: CD8+ T cells from PBMCs. The sequence was obtained from a human donor with multiple sclerosis. The CDR3 corresponds to CASSANRDTPYGYTF. The nucleotide sequence is TGTGCCAGCAGCGCGAACAGGGATACCCCCTATGGCTACACCTTC.